The entry below gives a single T cell receptor beta chain sequence along with its context. The antigen remains unidentified. Measured with immunoSEQ multiplex PCR; TCRdb has only the in-frame clones, and not every one. The table lists about 33,000 clones, over 85% of them singletons. This sample is part of a study of T cell clones after liver transplantation. Study-wide background: HCV positivity affected three of eight recipients; the rest lacked autoimmune or viral indications.

Trimming took 4 bases from V and 8 from J, leaving 13 bases between them. CDR1 and CDR2 from the germline V gene are SGDLS and YYNGEE. This CDR3 spans 13 amino acids. Study conclusions and caveats: A larger donor-reactive than third-party decline suggested partial antigen-specific deletion.

The rearrangement uses TRBV9 and TRBJ2-1; D unresolved. Sequenced material: CD8+ T cells from blood, taken 12 months after liver transplant. The sequence was collected from a human patient who received a liver transplant. The T cells may come from the graft donor. CDR3 loop: CASSSTLEHEQFF. CDR3 sequence (DNA): TGTGCCAGCAGCTCGACCCTTGAACATGAGCAGTTCTTC.